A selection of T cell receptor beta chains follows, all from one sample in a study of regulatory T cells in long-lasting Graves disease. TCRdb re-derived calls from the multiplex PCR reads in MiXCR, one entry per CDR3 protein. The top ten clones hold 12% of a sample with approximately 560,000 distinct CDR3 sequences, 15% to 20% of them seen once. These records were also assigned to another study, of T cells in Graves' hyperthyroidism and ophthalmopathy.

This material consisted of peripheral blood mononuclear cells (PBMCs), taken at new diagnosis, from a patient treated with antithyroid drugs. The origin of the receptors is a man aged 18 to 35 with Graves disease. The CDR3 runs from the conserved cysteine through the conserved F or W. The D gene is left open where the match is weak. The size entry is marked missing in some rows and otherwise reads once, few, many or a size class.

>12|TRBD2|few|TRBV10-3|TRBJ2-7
TGTGCCTCGCACGAGGGCGGGAGCGAGCAGTACTTC
CASHEGGSEQYF
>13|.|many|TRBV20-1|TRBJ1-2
TGCAGTGCTAGAGATATAGGGCTAGATGGCTACACCTTC
CSARDIGLDGYTF
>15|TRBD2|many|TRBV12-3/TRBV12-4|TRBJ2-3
TGTGCCAGCACCCTGGGGGGGTCTAGCACAGATACGCAGTATTTT
CASTLGGSSTDTQYF
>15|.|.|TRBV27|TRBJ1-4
TGTGCCAGCAGTTCATTGGGTGCAACTAATGAAAAACTGTTTTTT
CASSSLGATNEKLFF
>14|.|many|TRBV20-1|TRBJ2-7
TGCAGTGCTAGCGGCCAGACGAGCTCCTACGAGCAGTACTTC
CSASGQTSSYEQYF
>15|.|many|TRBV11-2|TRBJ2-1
TGTGCCAGCAGCTTAGAACGGGTACGGTACAATGAGCAGTTCTTC
CASSLERVRYNEQFF
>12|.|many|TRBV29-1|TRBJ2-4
TGCAGCGCCCGAAGCCAGGGCAACATTCAGTACTTC
CSARSQGNIQYF
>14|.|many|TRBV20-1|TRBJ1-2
TGCAGTGCTAGTGACGGGGGCCCCCACTATGGCTACACCTTC
CSASDGGPHYGYTF
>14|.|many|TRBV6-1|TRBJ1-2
TGTGCCAGTCGAAGGACAGCGGTCGCCTATGGCTACACCTTC
CASRRTAVAYGYTF
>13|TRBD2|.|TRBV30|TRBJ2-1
TGTGCCTGCGGGACTAGCGGGAGCCATGAGCAGTTCTTC
CACGTSGSHEQFF
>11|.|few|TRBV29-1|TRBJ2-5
TGCAGCGTTGAATGGGCGGAGACCCAGTACTTC
CSVEWAETQYF
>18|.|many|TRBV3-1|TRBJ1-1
TGTGCCAGCAGCCAAGTCGTCGGGCACCTAAATTGGAACACTGAAGCTTTCTTT
CASSQVVGHLNWNTEAFF
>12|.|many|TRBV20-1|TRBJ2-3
TGCAGTGCTATCTTTGACTACTATACGCAGTATTTT
CSAIFDYYTQYF
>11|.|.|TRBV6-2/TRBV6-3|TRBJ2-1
TGTGCCAGCAAGTCCGACAATGAGCAGTTCTTC
CASKSDNEQFF
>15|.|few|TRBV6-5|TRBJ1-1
TGTGCCAGCAGTTATGCCCAAGACATGAACACTGAAGCTTTCTTT
CASSYAQDMNTEAFF
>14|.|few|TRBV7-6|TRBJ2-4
TGTGCCAGCAGCCTTGATAGCCAAGGAAACATTCAGTACTTC
CASSLDSQGNIQYF
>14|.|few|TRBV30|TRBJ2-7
TGTGCCTGGAGCACGAACTCGGGTCCCTACGAGCAGTACTTC
CAWSTNSGPYEQYF